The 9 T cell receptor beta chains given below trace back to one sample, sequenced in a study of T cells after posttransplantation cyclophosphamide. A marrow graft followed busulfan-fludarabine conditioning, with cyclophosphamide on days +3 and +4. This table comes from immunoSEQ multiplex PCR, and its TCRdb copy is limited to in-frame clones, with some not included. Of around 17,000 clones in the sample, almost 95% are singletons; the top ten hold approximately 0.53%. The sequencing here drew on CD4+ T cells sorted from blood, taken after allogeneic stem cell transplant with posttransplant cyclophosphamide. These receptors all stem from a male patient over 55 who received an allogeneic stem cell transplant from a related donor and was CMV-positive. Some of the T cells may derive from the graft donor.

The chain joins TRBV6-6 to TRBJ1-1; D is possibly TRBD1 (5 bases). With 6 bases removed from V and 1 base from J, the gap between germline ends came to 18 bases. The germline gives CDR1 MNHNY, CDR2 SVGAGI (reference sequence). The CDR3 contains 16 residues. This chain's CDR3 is CASSDSLPLENTEAFF. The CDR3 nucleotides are TGTGCCAGCAGCGACAGCTTACCTCTAGAGAACACTGAAGCTTTCTTT.

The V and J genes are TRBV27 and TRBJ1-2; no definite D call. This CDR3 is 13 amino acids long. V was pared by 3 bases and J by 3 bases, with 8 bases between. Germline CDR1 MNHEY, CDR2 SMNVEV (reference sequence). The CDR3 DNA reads TGTGCCAGCAGTTTTTACCAGGACTATGGCTACACCTTC. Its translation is CASSFYQDYGYTF.

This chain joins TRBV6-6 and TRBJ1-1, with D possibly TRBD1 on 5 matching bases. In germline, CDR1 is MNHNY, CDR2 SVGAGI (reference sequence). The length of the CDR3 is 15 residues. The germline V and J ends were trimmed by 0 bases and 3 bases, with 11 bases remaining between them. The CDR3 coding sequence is TGTGCCAGCAGTTACTCAGGACAAACGGACACTGAAGCTTTCTTT. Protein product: CASSYSGQTDTEAFF.

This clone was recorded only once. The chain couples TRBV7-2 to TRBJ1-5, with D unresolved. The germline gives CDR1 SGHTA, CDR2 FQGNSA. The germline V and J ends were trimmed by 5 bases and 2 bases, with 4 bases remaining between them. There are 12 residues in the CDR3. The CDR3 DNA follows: TGTGCCAGCAGCCAGGGCAATCAGCCCCAGCATTTT. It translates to CASSQGNQPQHF.

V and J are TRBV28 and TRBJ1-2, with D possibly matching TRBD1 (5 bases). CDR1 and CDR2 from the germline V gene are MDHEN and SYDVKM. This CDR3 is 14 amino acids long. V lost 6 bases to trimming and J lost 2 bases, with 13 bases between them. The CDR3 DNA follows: TGTGCCAGCAGCTCCTTGGGGGGAAACTATGGCTACACCTTC. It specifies CASSSLGGNYGYTF.

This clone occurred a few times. The CDR3 coding sequence is TGCGCCAGCAGCCTCGGGGCGGGGGGGATCAGAGATACGCAGTATTTT. This codes for CASSLGAGGIRDTQYF. The chain links TRBV4-1 to TRBJ2-3; TRBD2 matches at 9 bases. Germline V gene sequence: CDR1 MGHRA, CDR2 YSYEKL. The junction had 10 bases not matched to a gene; V was cut back by 4 bases and J by 5 bases. The CDR3 loop spans 16 amino acids.

As DNA, the CDR3 is TGTGCCAGCAGTTTATCTTCTAGCGGGGCTCTGGGAATTCAGTACTTC. Residues: CASSLSSSGALGIQYF. The chain recombines TRBV28 with TRBJ2-4; the match to TRBD2 covers 9 bases. The germline CDR1 and CDR2 sequences are MDHEN and SYDVKM. After removal of 1 base from V and 10 bases from J, the junction contained 11 bases not matched to a gene. This CDR3 region has 16 residues. Looking up the rest from reference TRBV28 and TRBJ2-4 gives the full variable domain: DVKVTQSSRYLVKRTGEKVFLECVQDMDHENMFWYRQDPGLGLRLIYFSYDVKMKEKGDIPEGYSVSREKKERFSLILESASTNQTSMYLCASSLSSSGALGIQYFGAGTRLSVL.

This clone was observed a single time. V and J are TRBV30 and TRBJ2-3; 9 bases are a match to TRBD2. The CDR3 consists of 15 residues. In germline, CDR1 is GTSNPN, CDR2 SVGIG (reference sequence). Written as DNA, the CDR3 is TGTGCATACTTAGCGGGGGCCCCCCGCACAGATACGCAGTATTTT. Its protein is CAYLAGAPRTDTQYF.

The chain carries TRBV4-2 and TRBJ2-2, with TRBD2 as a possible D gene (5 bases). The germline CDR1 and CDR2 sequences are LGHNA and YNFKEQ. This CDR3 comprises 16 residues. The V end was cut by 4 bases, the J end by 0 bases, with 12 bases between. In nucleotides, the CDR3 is TGTGCCAGCAGCCCCTATGGACTGTCGAACACCGGGGAGCTGTTTTTT. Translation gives CASSPYGLSNTGELFF.